This TCR beta chain stems from a study of blood T cell repertoires in COVID-19. Study context: The United States, Italy and Spain supplied acute and convalescent COVID-19 samples. Sample material is recorded as cDNA or gDNA derived from T cells, B-cell-depleted T cells, or PBMCs.

As originally analysed: It was from reference gene primer amplification that nucleated cell counts were estimated. Data came from immunoSEQ multiplex PCR; TCRdb stores just in-frame clones and leaves some out. V and J calls and clone size are those listed in that table; D and trimming were worked out from the DNA. Among about 62,000 clones listed, 86% were seen once. CDR1 MDHEN and CDR2 SYDVKM come from the germline V gene. The length of the CDR3 is 12 residues. V was pared by 5 bases and J by 8 bases, with 12 bases between. This clonotype originated in a woman older than 75 with acute or convalescent COVID-19. The chain joins TRBV28 to TRBJ1-2; perhaps TRBD1 as D (6 bases). The sequencing input was peripheral blood. The CDR3 DNA follows: TGTGCCAGCAGTCGGACAGTGGGAGGCTACACCTTC. Protein: CASSRTVGGYTF.